This T cell receptor (beta chain) was obtained from a study of cytomegalovirus exposure and HLA in healthy donors. Findings and limits, study-wide: Cytomegalovirus-associated TCR beta chains were listed, numbering some 150. A later analysis linked roughly 17,000 TCR beta sequences to HLA alleles at 0.05 false discovery rate. Upon later analysis, HLA-associated TCR beta chains proved more clonally expanded than other, equally common chains.

PCR primers comprised 60 Vbeta and 13 Jbeta primers. Study processing details: About 9.9 million of the about 80 million unique TCR beta chains counted in a later analysis were shared. Produced via immunoSEQ multiplex PCR; TCRdb's table is partial and in-frame only. D and trimming were read from the DNA, whereas the V and J calls and clone size are those reported in that table. The sample contains 120,000 or so clones, more than 55% of which appear only once. With regard to this clone: Antigen unknown.

The TCR comes from a man aged 18 to 30 in good health and CMV-seronegative. Sequencing input: PBMCs.

CDR3 loop: CASSLGSSGEQYF. Here the CDR3 DNA reads TGCGCCAGCAGCTTGGGATCCTCCGGGGAGCAGTACTTC. V gene TRBV5-1 combines with J gene TRBJ2-5; TRBD2 is a possible D gene (5 bases). The CDR3 has 13 amino acids. Germline CDR1 SGHRS, CDR2 YFSETQ. V gave up 0 bases and J gave up 11 bases, with 14 bases separating them.